The 4 T cell receptor beta chains reported below all come from one sample, sequenced in a study of tumor and adjacent non-tumor tissue in lung cancer (dated by TCRdb to the late 2010s). RNA was isolated from bulk unsorted tissue, and RNA quality was assessed with a NanoDrop ND-1000 and an Agilent 2100. Normal lung samples were distant non-tumor tissue taken more than 3 cm from the tumor edge. The protocol used for the library was multiplex PCR. Sequencing was carried out with an Illumina HiSeq 2500. TCRbeta libraries were constructed through three rounds of nested PCR with primers (Table S4) according to protocols adapted from ARM-PCR. Through fastp at Q25 and MiXCR, TCRdb rebuilt clones from the public reads, retaining in-frame beta chains. Each record represents a unique CDR3 protein, reported with the most common genes and DNA among its rows. The sample records some 80,000 distinct CDR3 sequences, 76% of which are singletons. Around 43% of the sample is in the top ten clones.

The sequencing input was distant non-tumor lung tissue. Source of these receptors: a man aged 65 to 85 with non-small cell lung cancer.

In regard to this clonotype: A much bigger clone sits one base away, suggesting this may be a read error. The V and J genes are TRBV20-1 and TRBJ1-2, with a weak D call TRBD1 (6 bases). Deletions cut 6 bases from V and 2 bases from J, with 16 bases between. The CDR3 contains 14 residues. Per germline, CDR1 DFQATT and CDR2 SNEGSKA (reference sequence). CDR3 bases: TGCAGTGCCCAAGGGGGGAAACTCAACTATGGCTACACCTTC. Translation gives CSAQGGKLNYGYTF.

The chain links TRBV18 to TRBJ2-3; the D is unclear. Trimming took off 2 bases at V and 3 bases at J, with 12 bases between the two ends. The CDR3 spans 15 residues. CDR1 KGHSH and CDR2 LQKENI come from the germline V gene. The DNA for the CDR3 is TGTGCCAGCTCACCAGGAATCCACGAAACAGATACGCAGTATTTT. It yields the protein CASSPGIHETDTQYF.

The sample holds many counts of this clonotype. V gene TRBV5-1 combines with J gene TRBJ2-2; D not resolved. The CDR3 has 13 residues. Per the germline V gene, CDR1 is SGHRS and CDR2 is YFSETQ. Trimming shortened V by 0 bases and J by 4 bases, and 4 bases separated the two germline ends. The CDR3, as DNA: TGCGCCAGCAGCTTGGTAACCACCGGGGAGCTGTTTTTT. This encodes CASSLVTTGELFF.

This clonotype was recorded once. An end of the junction differs from the germline gene, which may be a read error. The J gene is TRBJ2-1, the V gene TRBV11-2, with D possibly being TRBD2 (5 bases). Germline V gene sequence: CDR1 SGHAT, CDR2 FQNNGV. The CDR3 sequence is 14 residues long. CDR3 amino acids: CASRGRASAWEQSF. The CDR3 DNA sequence: TGTGCCAGCAGGGGAAGGGCCAGCGCCTGGGAGCAGTCCTTC.